This TCR beta chain was obtained from a study of cytomegalovirus exposure and HLA in healthy donors. A word on this clone: Its antigen is undetermined.

Study conclusions and caveats: CMV antigen specificity of three CMV-associated chains was confirmed in vitro. The tendency of first-cohort TCR clusters to co-occur in the 90 to 150 validation repertoires was the finding of a later analysis.

This CDR3 spans 13 amino acids. From germline, CDR1 is MNHEY and CDR2 SMNVEV (reference sequence). V was trimmed by 3 bases and J by 1 base, leaving 6 bases between them. The method was immunoSEQ multiplex PCR; TCRdb's version includes in-frame clones alone and lacks a portion of them. The sample contains roughly 150,000 clones, 88% of which appear only once. V is TRBV27 and J is TRBJ2-5; D is unresolved. Sample: PBMCs. The source of this sequence is a man between 18 and 29 years old in good health and CMV-seronegative. The CDR3 coding sequence is TGTGCCAGCAGTTTCCAGGTCCAAGAGACCCAGTACTTC. Protein product: CASSFQVQETQYF.